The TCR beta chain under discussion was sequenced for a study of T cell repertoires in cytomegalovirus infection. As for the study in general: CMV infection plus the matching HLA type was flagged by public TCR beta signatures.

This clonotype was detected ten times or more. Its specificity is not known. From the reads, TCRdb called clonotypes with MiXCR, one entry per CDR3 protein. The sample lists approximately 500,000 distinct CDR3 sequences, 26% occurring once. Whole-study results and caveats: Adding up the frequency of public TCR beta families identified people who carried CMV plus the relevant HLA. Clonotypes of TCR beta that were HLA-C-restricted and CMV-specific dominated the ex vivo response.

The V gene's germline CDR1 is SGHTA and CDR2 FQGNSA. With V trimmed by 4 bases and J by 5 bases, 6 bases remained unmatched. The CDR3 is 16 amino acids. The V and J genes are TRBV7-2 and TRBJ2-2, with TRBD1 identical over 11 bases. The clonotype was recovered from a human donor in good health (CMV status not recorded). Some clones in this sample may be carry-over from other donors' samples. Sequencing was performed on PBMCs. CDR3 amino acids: CASSSGQGAKTGELFF. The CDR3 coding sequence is TGTGCCAGCAGCTCCGGACAGGGGGCAAAAACCGGGGAGCTGTTTTTT.